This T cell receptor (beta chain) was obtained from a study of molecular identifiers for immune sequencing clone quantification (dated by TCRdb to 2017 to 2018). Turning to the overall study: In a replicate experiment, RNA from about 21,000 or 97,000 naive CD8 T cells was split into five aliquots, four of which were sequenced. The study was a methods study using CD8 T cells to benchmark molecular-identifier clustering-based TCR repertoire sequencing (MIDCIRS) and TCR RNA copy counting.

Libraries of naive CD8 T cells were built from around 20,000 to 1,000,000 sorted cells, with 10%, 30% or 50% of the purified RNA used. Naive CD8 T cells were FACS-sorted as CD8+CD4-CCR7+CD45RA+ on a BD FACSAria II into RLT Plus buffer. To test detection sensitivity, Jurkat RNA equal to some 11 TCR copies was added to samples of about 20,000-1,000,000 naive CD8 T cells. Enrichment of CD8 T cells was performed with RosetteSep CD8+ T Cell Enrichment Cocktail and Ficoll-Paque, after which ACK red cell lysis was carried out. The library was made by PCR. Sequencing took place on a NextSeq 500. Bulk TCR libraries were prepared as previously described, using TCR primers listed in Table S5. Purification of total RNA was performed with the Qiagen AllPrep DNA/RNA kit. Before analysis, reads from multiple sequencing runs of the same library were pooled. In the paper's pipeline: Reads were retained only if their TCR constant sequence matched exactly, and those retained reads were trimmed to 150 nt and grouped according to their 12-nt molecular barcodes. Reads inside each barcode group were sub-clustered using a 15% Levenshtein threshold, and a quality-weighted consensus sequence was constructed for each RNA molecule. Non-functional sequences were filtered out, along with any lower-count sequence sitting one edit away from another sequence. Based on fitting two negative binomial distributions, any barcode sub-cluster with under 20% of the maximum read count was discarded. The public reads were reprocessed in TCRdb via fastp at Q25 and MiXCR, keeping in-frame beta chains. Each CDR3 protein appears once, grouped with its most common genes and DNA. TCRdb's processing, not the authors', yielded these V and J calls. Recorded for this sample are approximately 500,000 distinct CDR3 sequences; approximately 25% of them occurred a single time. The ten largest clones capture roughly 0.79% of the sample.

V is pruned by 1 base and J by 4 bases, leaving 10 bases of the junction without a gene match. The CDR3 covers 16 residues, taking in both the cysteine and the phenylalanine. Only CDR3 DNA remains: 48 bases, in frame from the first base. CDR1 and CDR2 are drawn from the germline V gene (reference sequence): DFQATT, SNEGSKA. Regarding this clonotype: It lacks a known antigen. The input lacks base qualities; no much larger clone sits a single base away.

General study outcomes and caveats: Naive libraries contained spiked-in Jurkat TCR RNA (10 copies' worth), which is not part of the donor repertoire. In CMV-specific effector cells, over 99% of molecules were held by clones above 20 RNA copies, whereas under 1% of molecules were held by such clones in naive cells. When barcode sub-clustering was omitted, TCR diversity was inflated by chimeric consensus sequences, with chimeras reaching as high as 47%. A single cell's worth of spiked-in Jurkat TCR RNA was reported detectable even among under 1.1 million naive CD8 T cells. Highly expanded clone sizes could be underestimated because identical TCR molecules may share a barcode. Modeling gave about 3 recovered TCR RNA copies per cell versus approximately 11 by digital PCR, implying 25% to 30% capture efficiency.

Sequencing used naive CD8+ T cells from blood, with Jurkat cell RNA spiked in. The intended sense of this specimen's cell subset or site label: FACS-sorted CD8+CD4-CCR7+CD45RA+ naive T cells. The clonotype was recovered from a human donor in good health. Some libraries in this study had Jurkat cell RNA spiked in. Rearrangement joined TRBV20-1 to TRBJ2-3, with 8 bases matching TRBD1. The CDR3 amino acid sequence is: CSARVPTGGLADTQYF. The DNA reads TGCAGTGCTAGAGTCCCAACAGGGGGGCTCGCAGATACGCAGTATTTT.